Sequencing of this TCR beta chain was carried out in a study of cytomegalovirus exposure and HLA in healthy donors. The PCR made use of 60 Vbeta and 13 Jbeta primers. Repertoires were generated with immunoSEQ multiplex PCR, while TCRdb's copy carries only in-frame clones and drops some. Of roughly 130,000 clones in the sample, 70% to 85% are singletons; the top ten hold 2.7%. Study findings and constraints: A later analysis linked a missense variant in DCLRE1C to the trimming of TCR beta V and J genes. TRBV6-2, TRBV6-3 and some other V segments were unresolvable in 87-base-pair reads. Later work found that TCR association rates differed between HLA loci; DRB1 had the most and HLA-C the fewest. It was reported in a later analysis that an Asian-associated ancestry cluster showed fewer N-insertions than the approximately 670-donor mean.

On this clone: The antigen remains undetermined.

The ends lost 6 bases at V and 4 bases at J; junction bases unmatched: 1. Germline V lookup: CDR1 MNHNS, CDR2 SASEGT. The CDR3 totals 12 residues. The sample taken for sequencing was PBMCs. This clonotype was sampled from a boy aged 2 to 10 in good health and CMV-seronegative. The chain is built from TRBV6-1 and TRBJ1-1; 8 bases fit TRBD1. CDR3 in amino acids: CASRTGGTEAFF. CDR3 DNA: TGTGCCAGCAGAACAGGGGGCACTGAAGCTTTCTTT.